The rows below give T cell receptor beta chains drawn from one sample of a study of blood T cell repertoires in COVID-19. The repertoire was sequenced with immunoSEQ multiplex PCR; TCRdb's copy has only in-frame clones and lacks some. Among about 250,000 clones listed, about nine tenths were seen once. The sequenced material came from PBMCs or T cells enriched from blood (not recorded which). These receptors originate from a middle-aged man who had recovered from COVID-19. Each CDR3 is given with its conserved first and last residue. A D gene is named only where the DNA matches it firmly. Not all rows give a size; the values are once, few, many and, for expanded clones, a class.

j_call clone_size v_call d_call cdr3_nt cdr3_aa
TRBJ1-2 . TRBV2 . TGTGCCAGCAGTCCCACGGACAGCGACTATGGCTACACCTTC CASSPTDSDYGYTF
TRBJ1-6 . TRBV10-2 . TGCGCCAGCAGTGAACAGGGAGAGTCACCCCTCCACTTT CASSEQGESPLHF
TRBJ2-5 . TRBV5-5 . TGTGCCAGCAGCTTGGGAGGTCTTGGGGAGACCCAGTACTTC CASSLGGLGETQYF
TRBJ2-1 . TRBV7-3 . TGTGCCAGCAGCTTAAGCTCTAGAGACAATGAGCAGTTCTTC CASSLSSRDNEQFF
TRBJ1-1 . TRBV19 TRBD1 TGTGCCAGTAGTATAGCGGGGACAGGGAACACTGAAGCTTTCTTT CASSIAGTGNTEAFF
TRBJ2-5 . TRBV7-8 TRBD2 TGTGCCAGCACCCGGTCTGCAGCGGGGGGCCAGACCCAGTACTTC CASTRSAAGGQTQYF
TRBJ1-1 few TRBV7-3 . TGTGCCAGCAGCTTGACAGGAGTGAACACTGAAGCTTTCTTT CASSLTGVNTEAFF
TRBJ1-5 . TRBV6-5 TRBD1 TGTGCCAGCAGTCAGACAGGGGGAAGCCAGCCCCAGCATTTT CASSQTGGSQPQHF
TRBJ1-1 . TRBV28 . TGTGCCAGCCCCCCCAGGGGAACCTACACTGAAGCTTTCTTT CASPPRGTYTEAFF
TRBJ1-1 . TRBV28 TRBD1 TGTGCCAGCAGTTCGGACGGACAGGGCTACACTGAAGCTTTCTTT CASSSDGQGYTEAFF
TRBJ2-5 . TRBV3-1/TRBV3-2 . TGTGCCAGCAGTTCTCAAGAGACCCAGTACTTC CASSSQETQYF
TRBJ2-5 once TRBV5-4 TRBD2 TGTGCCAGTTTTATAGCGGGAGGGCCAGGGCAAGAGACCCAGTACTTC CASFIAGGPGQETQYF
TRBJ2-3 . TRBV5-1 TRBD2 TGCGCCAGCAGCTCCACCCGGGGGGCGGGAGGGCCGGTTACGCAGTATTTT CASSSTRGAGGPVTQYF
TRBJ1-3 . TRBV7-2 . TGTGCCAGCAGCTCTCAAGGGGGTGGAAACACCATATATTTT CASSSQGGGNTIYF
TRBJ1-5 . TRBV5-1 . TGCGCCAGCAGCTTGGCCGGCCAGGGTCAAGGTCAGCCCCAGCATTTT CASSLAGQGQGQPQHF
TRBJ1-1 . TRBV6-2/TRBV6-3 . TGTGCCAGCAGTCCCCCCCCACAGGATTGGAACACTGAAGCTTTCTTT CASSPPPQDWNTEAFF
TRBJ2-5 . TRBV6-5 TRBD1 TGTGCCAGCAGGGACGGACAGGGCCATCAAGAGACCCAGTACTTC CASRDGQGHQETQYF
TRBJ1-2 . TRBV5-1 . TGCGCCAGCAGCCGGGACACCAACTATGGCTACACCTTC CASSRDTNYGYTF
TRBJ1-2 . TRBV4-2 TRBD1 TGTGCCAGCAGCCAAGATCGTGGGACAGGGGGAGCTAACTATGGCTACACCTTC CASSQDRGTGGANYGYTF
TRBJ2-3 . TRBV11-3 . TGTGCCAGCAGCTTAGGGACTTTCGGGTGGGGTAGCACAGATACGCAGTATTTT CASSLGTFGWGSTDTQYF
TRBJ1-1 once TRBV5-5 . TGTGCCAGCAGCTTGGGGGTTCCAGGGGCCTCAATGAACACTGAAGCTTTCTTT CASSLGVPGASMNTEAFF
TRBJ1-4 few TRBV4-1 . TGCGCCAGCAGCCAAGCTGCCGGGGTCCGGGAAAAACTGTTTTTT CASSQAAGVREKLFF
TRBJ1-1 . TRBV25-1 . TGTGCCAGCAGTGAATATAAGGGGGACACTGAAGCTTTCTTT CASSEYKGDTEAFF
TRBJ2-2 few TRBV27 TRBD1 TGTGCCAGCAGTGTGACAGGGGGGGACACCGGGGAGCTGTTTTTT CASSVTGGDTGELFF
TRBJ1-1 . TRBV30 . TGTGCCGGCATTTTTCCTGCGGCAGGGATGAACACTGAAGCTTTCTTT CAGIFPAAGMNTEAFF
TRBJ1-1 once TRBV6-2/TRBV6-3 . TGTGCCAGCAGTGCGACGGGGACTGAAGCTTTCTTT CASSATGTEAFF
TRBJ1-2 . TRBV28 . TGTGCCAGCAGTTTAGATAGGAGTCACTATGGCTACACCTTC CASSLDRSHYGYTF
TRBJ2-1 . TRBV12-3/TRBV12-4 . TGTGCCAGCAGTTTCGCGAGCCTTCAGTTCTTC CASSFASLQFF
TRBJ1-1 . TRBV30 . TGTGCCCGAACTCTTTCCCCGAACACTGAAGCTTTCTTT CARTLSPNTEAFF
TRBJ2-7 . TRBV27 . TGTGCCAGCAGTTTGGAGCCCCCCCAGCGGCCCTCAGCCTACGAGCAGTACTTC CASSLEPPQRPSAYEQYF
TRBJ2-5 . TRBV6-2/TRBV6-3 TRBD2 TGTGCCAGCAGTTTACGGAGCGGGGCCAAAGAGACCCAGTACTTC CASSLRSGAKETQYF
TRBJ2-5 . TRBV2 TRBD2 TGTGCCAGCAGCATAGCGGGGGGAGGGGAGACCCAGTACTTC CASSIAGGGETQYF
TRBJ2-1 . TRBV7-9 TRBD2 TGTGCCAGCAGCTATAGCGGGGGGGAGTACAATGAGCAGTTCTTC CASSYSGGEYNEQFF
TRBJ1-1 . TRBV18 TRBD1 TGTGCCAGCTCACCGTCGAGGGGGCTGATACCGAACACTGAAGCTTTCTTT CASSPSRGLIPNTEAFF
TRBJ2-5 . TRBV11-2 TRBD2 TGTGCCAGCAGCCGTCAGACGACTAGCGGGGGGGCTTGGGCCCAGTACTTC CASSRQTTSGGAWAQYF
TRBJ2-2 . TRBV7-9 . TGTGCCAGCAGCTTAGCCGCCCTTGAGTCGACCGGGGAGCTGTTTTTT CASSLAALESTGELFF
TRBJ2-1 few TRBV27 TRBD1 TGTGCCAGCAGTTCCCAGGGGGACTCCTACAATGAGCAGTTCTTC CASSSQGDSYNEQFF
TRBJ2-7 . TRBV19 TRBD1 TGTGCCAGTAGTACCTCCGGGACAGGGAGTTACGAGCAGTACTTC CASSTSGTGSYEQYF
TRBJ2-3 . TRBV9 . TGTGCCAGCAGCGTAGGACGGGGGACGGATACGCAGTATTTT CASSVGRGTDTQYF
TRBJ2-3 . TRBV7-3 TRBD2 TGTGCCAGCAGCTTAACTAGCGGGGGGGCGGCAGATACGCAGTATTTT CASSLTSGGAADTQYF
TRBJ2-7 . TRBV5-4 TRBD1 TGTGCCAGCAGCTTGGTGGGACAGGGTAGCTCCTACGAGCAGTACTTC CASSLVGQGSSYEQYF
TRBJ2-7 . TRBV7-2 TRBD2 TGTGCCAGCAGCTTAGCGGGGGGGTCCCACTACGAGCAGTACTTC CASSLAGGSHYEQYF
TRBJ2-3 . TRBV29-1 TRBD2 TGCAGCGTTGGACTAGCGGGGAGGGGAGATACGCAGTATTTT CSVGLAGRGDTQYF